This TCR beta chain was captured by sequencing in a study of molecular identifiers for immune sequencing clone quantification. TCRdb used MiXCR to reprocess the PCR reads, holding one entry per CDR3 protein. The sample carries roughly 300,000 distinct CDR3 sequences, about 22% recorded once. The CDR3 runs 14 residues. Germline CDR1 reads SQVTM; CDR2 reads ANQGSEA. With 2 bases removed from V and 1 base from J, the gap between germline ends came to 11 bases. Sequencing libraries of naive CD8 cells derived from approximately 20,000 to 1,000,000 sorted cells with 10%, 30% or 50% RNA. Naive CD8 T cells were sorted as CD8+CD4-CCR7+CD45RA+. This clonotype appeared many times.

This TCR derives from a human donor in good health. Some libraries in this study had Jurkat cell RNA spiked in. The V gene is TRBV29-1, the J gene TRBJ1-1; D remains unclear. The source material was naive CD8+ T cells from blood, with Jurkat cell RNA spiked in. Subset in this sample: FACS-sorted CD8+CD4-CCR7+CD45RA+ naive T cells. CDR3 nucleotide sequence: TGCAGCGTTGAAATCGGACGGGAGAACACTGAAGCTTTCTTT. It is translated as CSVEIGRENTEAFF.